The present entry profiles one TCR beta chain with its context. It has no known antigen specificity. There are no base qualities to consult, and no much larger clone falls within one base. These data come from a study of OX40 agonist ivuxolimab in advanced cancers. With respect to the entire study: Ivuxolimab was a fully human IgG2 agonistic monoclonal antibody targeting the costimulatory receptor OX40 (CD134). The monotherapy dose-escalation portion (N of about 52 patients) of the phase I ivuxolimab trial is reported in the paper. Prior anti-PD-1, anti-PD-L1 or anti-CTLA-4 therapy was permitted, and approximately 40% of dose-escalation patients had received checkpoint inhibitors. Peripheral TCRbeta sequencing was intended to test whether TCR sequence diversity was altered and clonal T-cell expansion was caused by ivuxolimab. Among the roughly 54 dose-escalation patients, approximately 20 had hepatocellular carcinoma, 15 or so melanoma, 9 renal cell carcinoma and 9 head and neck cancer. Intravenous ivuxolimab was administered to patients every 2 weeks at six dose levels: 0.01, 0.1, 0.3, 1.5, 3 and 10 mg/kg. A male proportion of 82.7% and a mean age of approximately 55 years, ranging from 23 to 79, were recorded for the dose-escalation cohort. Partial responses occurred in three dose-escalation patients, of whom one had hepatocellular carcinoma and two had cutaneous melanoma. The investigation overall reported the following: In partial responders in the 0.1-3.0 mg/kg groups, normalized peripheral clonal expansion was found to be among the lowest, especially among CD8+ T cells. After ivuxolimab, expanded clones were on average more numerous among CD8+ T cells than among CD4+ T cells. Which antigens the clonally expanded peripheral T cells were specific for was not determined. Low levels of normalized T-cell clonal expansion were also shown by some nonresponding patients. At doses of 0.1 to 3.0 mg/kg, clonal expansion of both CD4+ and CD8+ T cells in blood was seen between baseline and week 6.

To sequence the TCRbeta CDR3 region, genomic DNA was isolated from the sorted cells. The immunoSEQ Assay was used for sequencing of TCRbeta CDR3 regions. Held by TCRdb, this immuneACCESS table contains in-frame sequences only and omits some clones. Under half of the omission traces to an unresolved V gene where checked; the cause of the rest is unknown. Counted in this sample were about 50,000 clones; 75% to 90% of them appeared once. The ten largest account for about 10% of the sample. The CDR3 sequence holds 15 residues, the cysteine and phenylalanine included. Only the CDR3 DNA is retained, 45 bases long and in frame from the first base. Sequences SGHTA (CDR1) and FQGNSA (CDR2) are obtained from the germline V gene. Trimming costs V 5 bases and J 3 bases, and their ends lie 16 bases apart. Patients with a history of autoimmune disease or receiving systemic immunosuppression were excluded from the trial. Peripheral blood for TCR sequencing was drawn from every dose cohort at baseline, at cycle 4 day 1 and at cycle 7 day 1. Samples came from an open-label, multicenter, first-in-human phase I dose-escalation trial of ivuxolimab. The trial enrolled adults with locally advanced or metastatic head and neck squamous cell, hepatocellular, melanoma or renal cell carcinoma. CD4+ and CD8+ T cells were sorted separately from peripheral blood before TCR sequencing.

Material: CD4+ or CD8+ T cells sorted from blood, obtained in a trial of the OX40 agonist ivuxolimab. This TCR derives from an adult with an advanced solid tumor such as melanoma, head and neck, liver or kidney cancer. The sequence links TRBV7-2 to TRBJ1-1, and TRBD1 may be the D gene, going by 6 matching bases. CDR3 protein: CASSTSGVGYTEAFF. The nucleotides are TGTGCCAGCAGCACCTCAGGGGTGGGGTACACTGAAGCTTTCTTT.